Each of the 5 T cell receptor beta chains below was sequenced from the same sample in a study of PD-L1 blockade in urothelial cancer. Profiling relied on immunoSEQ multiplex PCR, and the TCRdb table lists in-frame clones only, not all of them. Counted here are 45,000 to 65,000 clones, approximately 80% occurring once; the ten biggest clones make up about 6%. Sequenced material: PBMCs, taken around atezolizumab (anti-PD-L1) treatment. The source of these receptors is a man aged 35 to 55 with urothelial cancer.

This clone was seen a few times. This chain links TRBV11-2 with TRBJ2-1, with D unresolved. This CDR3 contains 12 residues. Between the trimmed V and J ends, which lost 0 bases and 7 bases, there was a span of 4 bases. The germline CDR1 and CDR2 sequences are SGHAT and FQNNGV. CDR3: CASSLDLNEQFF. In nucleotides, the CDR3 is TGTGCCAGCAGCTTAGATCTTAATGAGCAGTTCTTC.

V is TRBV5-1 and J is TRBJ2-7; 7 bases line up with TRBD1. This CDR3 spans 15 amino acids. Germline loops: CDR1 SGHRS, CDR2 YFSETQ. The trim removed 3 bases at V and 0 bases at J, leaving 6 bases unmatched. CDR3 coding DNA: TGCGCCAGCAGCTCGACAGGGAAAAGCTCCTACGAGCAGTACTTC. It translates to CASSSTGKSSYEQYF. The whole variable domain, remainder taken from reference TRBV5-1 and TRBJ2-7, is KAGVTQTPRYLIKTRGQQVTLSCSPISGHRSVSWYQQTPGQGLQFLFEYFSETQRNKGNFPGRFSGRQFSNSRSEMNVSTLELGDSALYLCASSSTGKSSYEQYFGPGTRLTVT.

V and J are TRBV29-1 and TRBJ2-5; the match to TRBD2 covers 7 bases. The CDR3 sequence is 14 residues long. The junction had 6 bases not matched to a gene; V was cut back by 1 base and J by 4 bases. Germline assignment: CDR1 SQVTM and CDR2 ANQGSEA. CDR3 in DNA: TGCAGCGTTGAAGTGGGGTGGGGGGGAGAGACCCAGTACTTC. This translates into CSVEVGWGGETQYF.

V gene TRBV29-1 combines with J gene TRBJ2-1; possibly TRBD2 for D (5 bases). The CDR3 contains 12 residues. Germline lookup yields CDR1 SQVTM and CDR2 ANQGSEA. Trimming shortened V by 5 bases and J by 6 bases, and 11 bases separated the two germline ends. The CDR3 nucleotides read TGCAGCGTTCCGAGGGTTGGCAATGAGCAGTTCTTC. This gives the protein CSVPRVGNEQFF.

CDR3: CSVVQRFTLGINEQFF. DNA of the CDR3: TGCAGCGTTGTGCAGCGGTTCACCTTGGGGATCAATGAGCAGTTCTTC. V usage is TRBV29-1 and J usage is TRBJ2-1, with D tentatively TRBD2 (5 bases). The CDR3 loop spans 16 amino acids. V was cut by 4 bases and J by 6 bases, with 22 bases left in between. Germline CDR1 SQVTM, CDR2 ANQGSEA.